This is a list of T cell receptor beta chains from one sample in a study of control samples from healthy donors and cancer patients. Libraries were prepared by immunoSEQ multiplex PCR; TCRdb keeps only in-frame clonotypes and omits some of them. The profile shows 65,000 to 75,000 clones, roughly 90% of them singletons. The sample consisted of blood. All receptors derive from a woman between 50 and 59 years old in good health. CDR3s include the opening cysteine and the closing phenylalanine or tryptophan. A D gene is named only where the DNA matches it firmly. Size is stated for part of the rows, as once, few or many counts, or as a class when the clone is expanded.

D gene: -
J gene: TRBJ2-6
clone size: -
CDR3 length: 16
V gene: TRBV5-6
CDR3 protein: CASSLLLVSGANVLTF
CDR3 DNA: TGTGCCAGCAGCTTGCTTTTAGTCTCTGGGGCCAACGTCCTGACTTTC

D gene: -
J gene: TRBJ1-5
clone size: once
CDR3 length: 14
V gene: TRBV9
CDR3 protein: CASSARDSNQPQHF
CDR3 DNA: TGTGCCAGCAGCGCCCGGGACAGCAATCAGCCCCAGCATTTT

D gene: -
J gene: TRBJ1-4
clone size: -
CDR3 length: 17
V gene: TRBV25-1
CDR3 protein: CASSDPLYRATNEKLFF
CDR3 DNA: TGTGCCAGCAGTGATCCCCTCTACAGGGCAACTAATGAAAAACTGTTTTTT

D gene: -
J gene: TRBJ2-2
clone size: -
CDR3 length: 14
V gene: TRBV18
CDR3 protein: CASSPSTAAGELFF
CDR3 DNA: TGTGCCAGCTCACCATCTACTGCGGCCGGGGAGCTGTTTTTT

D gene: -
J gene: TRBJ1-1
clone size: -
CDR3 length: 13
V gene: TRBV7-2
CDR3 protein: CASSRQENTEAFF
CDR3 DNA: TGTGCCAGCAGCCGACAGGAGAACACTGAAGCTTTCTTT

D gene: -
J gene: TRBJ2-2
clone size: -
CDR3 length: 17
V gene: TRBV5-4
CDR3 protein: CASSLPRLQTSTGELFF
CDR3 DNA: TGTGCCAGCAGTCTCCCTAGGCTCCAGACCTCGACCGGGGAGCTGTTTTTT

D gene: TRBD1
J gene: TRBJ1-6
clone size: -
CDR3 length: 14
V gene: TRBV7-9
CDR3 protein: CASSSWTGNSPLHF
CDR3 DNA: TGTGCCAGCAGCTCTTGGACAGGGAATTCACCCCTCCACTTT

D gene: -
J gene: TRBJ2-1
clone size: -
CDR3 length: 11
V gene: TRBV11-2
CDR3 protein: CASSRSDEQFF
CDR3 DNA: TGTGCCAGCAGCCGCAGCGATGAGCAGTTCTTC

D gene: -
J gene: TRBJ2-3
clone size: -
CDR3 length: 15
V gene: TRBV5-4
CDR3 protein: CASSLTVTSTDTQYF
CDR3 DNA: TGTGCCAGCAGCTTGACGGTTACTAGCACAGATACGCAGTATTTT

D gene: -
J gene: TRBJ1-1
clone size: few
CDR3 length: 13
V gene: TRBV5-8
CDR3 protein: CASSPGRGPEAFF
CDR3 DNA: TGTGCCAGCAGCCCGGGGAGGGGCCCCGAAGCTTTCTTT

D gene: -
J gene: TRBJ1-2
clone size: few
CDR3 length: 12
V gene: TRBV25-1
CDR3 protein: CASSVSGYGYTF
CDR3 DNA: TGTGCCAGCAGTGTAAGTGGGTATGGCTACACCTTC

D gene: TRBD1
J gene: TRBJ1-6
clone size: -
CDR3 length: 18
V gene: TRBV28
CDR3 protein: CASSLSLYRGSYNSPLHF
CDR3 DNA: TGTGCCAGCAGTTTATCCCTCTACAGGGGCTCCTATAATTCACCCCTCCACTTT

D gene: TRBD1
J gene: TRBJ2-4
clone size: -
CDR3 length: 19
V gene: TRBV4-1
CDR3 protein: CASSHLISGTGGAKNIQYF
CDR3 DNA: TGCGCCAGCAGCCACCTAATCTCCGGGACAGGGGGGGCCAAAAACATTCAGTACTTC

D gene: TRBD1
J gene: TRBJ1-5
clone size: -
CDR3 length: 14
V gene: TRBV20-1
CDR3 protein: CSASLQGVYQPQHF
CDR3 DNA: TGCAGTGCTAGTTTACAGGGGGTGTACCAGCCCCAGCATTTT

D gene: -
J gene: TRBJ1-6
clone size: -
CDR3 length: 16
V gene: TRBV6-1
CDR3 protein: CASSAKQGTYNSPLHF
CDR3 DNA: TGTGCCAGCAGTGCGAAACAGGGTACCTATAATTCACCCCTCCACTTT

D gene: -
J gene: TRBJ1-2
clone size: once
CDR3 length: 14
V gene: TRBV9
CDR3 protein: CASSVGGGPGGYTF
CDR3 DNA: TGTGCCAGCAGCGTTGGAGGCGGACCAGGGGGCTACACCTTC

D gene: -
J gene: TRBJ1-2
clone size: once
CDR3 length: 15
V gene: TRBV10-3
CDR3 protein: CAISILDGSSYGYTF
CDR3 DNA: TGTGCCATCAGCATACTTGACGGATCCTCCTATGGCTACACCTTC

D gene: -
J gene: TRBJ2-1
clone size: -
CDR3 length: 18
V gene: TRBV4-2
CDR3 protein: CASSQGRSGYSIRNEQFF
CDR3 DNA: TGTGCCAGCAGCCAAGGCCGCAGTGGGTATTCTATACGCAATGAGCAGTTCTTC

D gene: -
J gene: TRBJ2-5
clone size: -
CDR3 length: 14
V gene: TRBV4-1
CDR3 protein: CASSQAGPGETQYF
CDR3 DNA: TGCGCCAGCAGCCAAGCAGGGCCAGGGGAGACCCAGTACTTC

D gene: TRBD2
J gene: TRBJ2-7
clone size: -
CDR3 length: 15
V gene: TRBV7-2
CDR3 protein: CASRGGGTSSYEQYF
CDR3 DNA: TGTGCCAGCAGGGGTGGCGGGACTAGCTCCTACGAGCAGTACTTC

D gene: -
J gene: TRBJ1-1
clone size: -
CDR3 length: 12
V gene: TRBV3-1/TRBV3-2
CDR3 protein: CASSQLTTEAFF
CDR3 DNA: TGTGCCAGCAGCCAACTTACCACTGAAGCTTTCTTT

D gene: -
J gene: TRBJ2-4
clone size: -
CDR3 length: 16
V gene: TRBV5-1
CDR3 protein: CASSGPTHLAKNIQYF
CDR3 DNA: TGCGCCAGCAGTGGGCCCACCCATTTAGCCAAAAACATTCAGTACTTC